A selection of T cell receptor beta chains follows, all from one sample in a study of CD4 and CD8 cells across lung adenocarcinoma regions. One entry per CDR3 protein results from TCRdb running MiXCR on the PCR reads. The sample contains some 10,000 distinct CDR3 sequences, under 55% of which appear only once. Sequenced sample: CD8+ T cells from the margin of a lung tumor. All receptors come from a male donor with lung adenocarcinoma. The CD4 and CD8 labels of this study may be unreliable. CDR3s leave out the opening cysteine and the closing phenylalanine or tryptophan. Each record gives: J gene, V gene, CDR3 protein.

J gene: TRBJ1-2; V gene: TRBV6-5; CDR3 protein: ASSYSIRSGYYGYT
J gene: TRBJ2-3; V gene: TRBV6-1; CDR3 protein: ASSDLGPKDTQY
J gene: TRBJ2-1; V gene: TRBV28; CDR3 protein: ASSLQGPTYNEQF
J gene: TRBJ1-5; V gene: TRBV6-1; CDR3 protein: ASSLVGGGQPQH
J gene: TRBJ2-5; V gene: TRBV10-2; CDR3 protein: ASGQETQY
J gene: TRBJ2-3; V gene: TRBV6-5; CDR3 protein: ASSYSGVTDTQY
J gene: TRBJ2-2; V gene: TRBV11-2; CDR3 protein: ASSLGQGPPGEQF
J gene: TRBJ2-3; V gene: TRBV10-2; CDR3 protein: ASITSGVTDTQY
J gene: TRBJ2-3; V gene: TRBV7-8; CDR3 protein: ASSVPGKNMQY
J gene: TRBJ2-3; V gene: TRBV6-1; CDR3 protein: ASSEYVYSQY
J gene: TRBJ2-3; V gene: TRBV6-1; CDR3 protein: ASSEKAYTQY
J gene: TRBJ1-1; V gene: TRBV10-1; CDR3 protein: ASIRTENTEAF
J gene: TRBJ1-4; V gene: TRBV5-1; CDR3 protein: ASSISGSTNEKLF
J gene: -; V gene: TRBV27; CDR3 protein: ASSFIPSYEQY
J gene: TRBJ1-5; V gene: TRBV6-1; CDR3 protein: ASSQGGTGNQPQH
J gene: TRBJ2-4; V gene: TRBV27; CDR3 protein: ASSKGSTDIQY
J gene: TRBJ2-1; V gene: TRBV12-5; CDR3 protein: ASGLGYNEQF
J gene: TRBJ2-3; V gene: TRBV6-1; CDR3 protein: ASTLGQGSEDTQY
J gene: TRBJ2-2; V gene: TRBV6-1; CDR3 protein: ASKNRDTGELF
J gene: TRBJ2-3; V gene: TRBV10-1; CDR3 protein: ARLPGLRSKNIQY
J gene: TRBJ2-1; V gene: TRBV27; CDR3 protein: ASSLSVTAGEQY
J gene: TRBJ1-2; V gene: TRBV7-2; CDR3 protein: ASTTQVPFTGGYT
J gene: TRBJ2-5; V gene: TRBV10-1; CDR3 protein: ATLLRGRSPETQY
J gene: TRBJ2-1; V gene: TRBV6-5; CDR3 protein: ASSYISGRGQEQF
J gene: TRBJ2-1; V gene: TRBV10-3; CDR3 protein: AISAGDEQF
J gene: TRBJ2-5; V gene: TRBV27; CDR3 protein: ASSFLSYLPETQY
J gene: TRBJ1-5; V gene: TRBV27; CDR3 protein: ASSFKGGNQPQH
J gene: TRBJ2-3; V gene: TRBV10-1; CDR3 protein: AGPRGSATDTQY
J gene: TRBJ2-2; V gene: TRBV27; CDR3 protein: ASSFNRVSGELF
J gene: TRBJ2-3; V gene: TRBV7-2; CDR3 protein: ASSPGLSQSDTQY
J gene: -; V gene: TRBV9; CDR3 protein: ASRASGSYEQY
J gene: -; V gene: TRBV7-2; CDR3 protein: ASSLGGTLGGAETQY
J gene: TRBJ2-6; V gene: TRBV7-8; CDR3 protein: ASSLRGGSGANVLT
J gene: TRBJ2-1; V gene: TRBV10-3; CDR3 protein: AISIDRGGINEQF
J gene: TRBJ2-3; V gene: TRBV10-3; CDR3 protein: AISAPTSGRNTDTQY
J gene: TRBJ2-3; V gene: TRBV6-5; CDR3 protein: ASSYSRGSTQY
J gene: -; V gene: TRBV4-1; CDR3 protein: ASRGGGGGVKDTQY
J gene: TRBJ2-7; V gene: TRBV6-1; CDR3 protein: ASSEATGPYEQY
J gene: TRBJ2-2; V gene: TRBV27; CDR3 protein: ASSYLNTGEQF
J gene: -; V gene: TRBV6-1; CDR3 protein: ASRLQLSGASDTQY
J gene: TRBJ2-6; V gene: TRBV27; CDR3 protein: ASSLRFTSGANVLT
J gene: TRBJ2-3; V gene: TRBV20-1; CDR3 protein: SAASPLAGAPDTQY
J gene: TRBJ2-5; V gene: TRBV10-2; CDR3 protein: ASNNQETQY
J gene: -; V gene: TRBV24-1; CDR3 protein: ATSGLAQETQY
J gene: TRBJ1-1; V gene: TRBV24-1; CDR3 protein: ATSPEERAEAF
J gene: TRBJ2-1; V gene: TRBV5-1; CDR3 protein: ASSSGDRGVEQF
J gene: TRBJ2-5; V gene: TRBV27; CDR3 protein: ASSPQPLAGRETQY
J gene: TRBJ2-5; V gene: TRBV27; CDR3 protein: ASTPRGRQETQY
J gene: TRBJ2-3; V gene: TRBV6-5; CDR3 protein: ASSYSQSGPDTQY
J gene: TRBJ2-1; V gene: TRBV6-1; CDR3 protein: ASSPWAGSSYNEQF
J gene: TRBJ2-3; V gene: TRBV10-1; CDR3 protein: ASRGTGGRRGGDTETQY
J gene: TRBJ2-6; V gene: TRBV6-1; CDR3 protein: ASSAGLSGANVLT
J gene: TRBJ2-4; V gene: TRBV27; CDR3 protein: ASSLDSGLGAKDTQY
J gene: TRBJ2-5; V gene: TRBV20-1; CDR3 protein: SPQDPPSTQY
J gene: TRBJ2-4; V gene: TRBV27; CDR3 protein: ASSFGDRGHDTQY
J gene: TRBJ2-1; V gene: TRBV7-3; CDR3 protein: ASSLGGAGPNEQF
J gene: TRBJ2-1; V gene: TRBV12-3/TRBV12-4; CDR3 protein: ASSLITGERF
J gene: -; V gene: TRBV27; CDR3 protein: ASSPLWGPRTPYEQY
J gene: TRBJ1-4; V gene: TRBV6-5; CDR3 protein: ASSYQINEKLF